This is a list of T cell receptor beta chains from one sample in a study of CD4+ T cells in melanoma. Sequencing was performed with immunoSEQ multiplex PCR; in TCRdb, only in-frame clones are kept and a portion is missing. The sample lists approximately 9,700 clones, about 68% occurring once. The sample was cells from a culture (not recorded whether cultured in vitro). The receptors come from a human donor with melanoma. Each CDR3 is given with its conserved first and last residue. A D gene is named only where the DNA matches it firmly. Clone size is shown for a subset of rows, as once, few, many or a class of expanded clone.

cdr3_length d_call clone_size j_call v_call cdr3_aa cdr3_nt
18 TRBD2 once TRBJ2-3 TRBV7-8 CASSLEGSGGLAGDTQYF TGTGCCAGCAGCTTAGAAGGGTCGGGAGGACTAGCCGGAGATACGCAGTATTTT
12 NA NA TRBJ1-6 TRBV6-1 CASSWVGRTLHF TGTGCCAGCAGTTGGGTGGGGCGAACCCTCCACTTT
19 TRBD2 NA TRBJ2-3 TRBV10-2 CASSDRGTSGETSTDTQYF TGCGCCAGCAGTGACCGAGGGACTAGCGGGGAGACTAGCACAGATACGCAGTATTTT
17 TRBD2 NA TRBJ2-3 TRBV11-3 CASSLGLSGASTDTQYF TGTGCCAGCAGCTTAGGGCTCAGCGGGGCGAGCACAGATACGCAGTATTTT
15 NA NA TRBJ2-5 TRBV18 CASSPAGQHQETQYF TGTGCCAGCTCACCAGCTGGTCAACACCAAGAGACCCAGTACTTC
16 NA once TRBJ2-5 TRBV7-2 CASSRRGDRTGETQYF TGTGCCAGCAGCAGAAGGGGGGACCGGACGGGGGAGACCCAGTACTTC
13 NA NA TRBJ1-1 TRBV15 CATSPRVYTEAFF TGTGCCACCAGCCCCCGGGTTTACACTGAAGCTTTCTTT
12 NA few TRBJ2-1 TRBV11-3 CASSTGLAEQFF TGTGCCAGCAGCACGGGACTGGCGGAGCAGTTCTTC
12 NA NA TRBJ2-5 TRBV7-2 CASSPRGGTQYF TGTGCCAGCAGCCCGAGGGGGGGGACCCAGTACTTC
15 NA few TRBJ1-6 TRBV7-3 CASSLSGGGGSPLHF TGTGCCAGCAGCCTCAGCGGAGGCGGGGGTTCACCCCTCCACTTT
14 NA NA TRBJ2-3 TRBV5-4 CASSAPGGLDTQYF TGTGCCAGCAGCGCGCCAGGGGGGCTAGATACGCAGTATTTT
16 TRBD2 NA TRBJ2-5 TRBV5-1 CASSLTRPGGEETQYF TGCGCCAGCAGTCTTACCCGGCCGGGGGGGGAGGAGACCCAGTACTTC
14 NA NA TRBJ2-4 TRBV6-1 CASSGGGQKNIQYF TGTGCCAGCAGTGGGGGGGGGCAGAAAAACATTCAGTACTTC
14 NA NA TRBJ1-1 TRBV5-5 CASSLGPHSAEAFF TGTGCCAGCAGCTTGGGGCCGCACAGCGCGGAAGCTTTCTTT
10 NA few TRBJ1-1 TRBV29-1 CSVLRTEAFF TGCAGCGTCTTGAGAACTGAAGCTTTCTTT
14 TRBD1 NA TRBJ1-2 TRBV11-2 CASSLVDRGYGYTF TGTGCCAGCAGCTTAGTAGACAGGGGCTATGGCTACACCTTC
17 NA NA TRBJ2-5 TRBV5-1 CASSLAPSGSGQETQYF TGCGCCAGCAGCTTGGCCCCCTCCGGGAGCGGCCAAGAGACCCAGTACTTC
17 TRBD1 NA TRBJ1-1 TRBV18 CASSRGDSFGWGTEAFF TGTGCCAGCTCACGCGGGGACAGTTTTGGATGGGGCACTGAAGCTTTCTTT
15 NA NA TRBJ2-3 TRBV11-2 CASSSYRGRGDTQYF TGTGCCAGCAGCTCTTATCGGGGCAGAGGAGATACGCAGTATTTT
17 TRBD1 NA TRBJ2-3 TRBV29-1 CSVEGRGQGGGLDTQYF TGCAGCGTTGAAGGTCGGGGACAGGGTGGGGGTTTGGATACGCAGTATTTT
13 NA NA TRBJ1-2 TRBV5-6 CASSLRGKDGYTF TGTGCCAGCAGCTTGAGGGGGAAGGATGGCTACACCTTC
17 NA NA TRBJ1-5 TRBV10-1 CASRGSGCLPHNQPQHF TGCGCCAGCAGGGGGTCAGGGTGTTTACCGCACAATCAGCCCCAGCATTTT
12 NA NA TRBJ2-7 TRBV11-3 CASRIWTIEQYF TGTGCCAGCAGGATTTGGACAATCGAGCAGTACTTC
16 TRBD1 NA TRBJ1-5 TRBV27 CASSLYGQGSNQPQHF TGTGCCAGCAGTTTATACGGACAGGGTAGCAATCAGCCCCAGCATTTT
15 NA NA TRBJ2-3 TRBV5-1 CASSLEPGAADTQYF TGCGCCAGCAGCTTGGAGCCAGGCGCGGCAGATACGCAGTATTTT
15 NA NA TRBJ1-5 TRBV12-5 CASRRESPPDQPQHF TGTGCTAGCCGCCGCGAATCGCCCCCCGATCAGCCCCAGCATTTT
15 TRBD2 NA TRBJ2-1 TRBV7-6 CASSSSGLASNEQFF TGTGCCAGCAGCTCAAGCGGACTAGCGAGTAATGAGCAGTTCTTC
13 NA few TRBJ1-2 TRBV7-9 CASSLEAGSGYTF TGTGCCAGCAGCTTAGAGGCAGGTAGTGGCTACACCTTC
15 NA few TRBJ1-1 TRBV7-9 CASSLEGRGNTEAFF TGTGCCAGCAGCTTAGAAGGCAGGGGGAACACTGAAGCTTTCTTT
16 NA NA TRBJ1-3 TRBV5-8 CASSLLVFDSGNTIYF TGTGCCAGCAGCTTGTTGGTCTTCGACTCTGGAAACACCATATATTTT